The clone carrying this TCR beta chain was seen a handful of times. What it recognizes is unknown. These data are taken from a study of T-cell memory formation after mild COVID-19. The germline V gene has CDR1 LGHDT and CDR2 YNNKEL (reference sequence). The V end lost 4 bases, the J end lost 0 bases, and 19 bases lay between the germline ends. The CDR3 totals 18 residues. Study-wide findings and caveats: Largely, contracting CD4+ clones fell within CM and EM, and contracting CD8+ clones within EMRA.

Constant-segment primers and 5'RACE yielded cDNA libraries for TCR alpha and TCR beta, each carrying sample barcodes and UMIs. TCRdb reprocessed the 5' RACE reads via MiXCR and lists one record per CDR3 protein. The table records about 430,000 distinct CDR3 sequences, 20% to 25% of them present only once. Sequenced: PBMCs or a T cell subset sorted from them (not recorded which). This chain links TRBV3-1 with TRBJ2-1; no reliable D call. The sequence was collected from an adult woman who had mild COVID-19 (a few samples of this study predate the infection). Cell type and time point are not known. The CDR3 protein is CASSPSSGPTHSYNEQFF. CDR3 DNA: TGTGCCAGCAGCCCGAGTTCAGGTCCTACCCACTCCTACAATGAGCAGTTCTTC.